The entry below describes one T cell receptor beta chain. The specificity of this receptor is unknown. There are no base qualities to consult, and no much larger clone falls within one base. The entry originates in a study of T cell repertoires in cytomegalovirus infection (dated by TCRdb to the late 2010s). Regarding the study in general: The HLA type of each donor mattered for the analysis, because public TCR beta signatures pointed to carriage of CMV infection along with the matching HLA type.

TCRdb lists the instrument as Illumina HiSeq 1500. The public reads were reanalyzed by TCRdb: fastp trimming at Q25, MiXCR alignment, in-frame beta chains only. Duplicate CDR3 protein sequences are folded into a single record with the most common DNA and genes. This sample holds 60,000 to 85,000 distinct CDR3 sequences; about 22% were observed only once. The top ten clones comprise 60% to 80% of the sample. Overall results and qualifications from the work: In both this cohort and an independent cohort of several hundred donors, the cumulative frequency of public TCR beta family members distinguished carriers of CMV infection plus the relevant HLA type. In the ex vivo response, HLA-C-restricted CMV-specific TCR beta clonotypes were dominant, and in two of eight donors the single most frequent clonotype came from this HLA-C-restricted group.

CDR1 and CDR2, per the germline V gene, are SQVTM and ANQGSEA. Trimming at the junction amounts to 6 bases on V and 1 base on J, and the germline ends lie 15 bases apart. The CDR3 runs 14 residues from the cysteine to the phenylalanine. The retained sequence is limited to the CDR3, 42 bases, with the frame set at the first base. The source is a human donor in good health (CMV status not recorded). Some clones in this sample may be carry-over from other donors' samples. Sequencing was performed on PBMCs, sequenced either directly or after in vitro stimulation (not recorded which). Recombination linked TRBV29-1 to TRBJ1-2; no D gene can be assigned with confidence. For the CDR3, the sequence is CSVVPVPHNYGYTF. The nucleotide sequence reads TGCAGCGTCGTTCCGGTGCCCCATAACTATGGCTACACCTTC.